These 19 T cell receptor gamma chains share one sample of origin, sequenced in a study of Vδ1+ human thymocytes. General observations from the study: Thymic TRG and TRD repertoires appeared highly polyclonal.

These receptors' targets are unknown. Sequences come from RNA converted to cDNA by reverse transcription. The CDR3 regions were amplified by multiplex PCR from V-gene primers to a constant-region primer. TCRdb processed the multiplex PCR reads again with the CATT caller. The profile shows approximately 25,000 gamma-chain clones, roughly 20% of them singletons. Sequencing input: Vdelta1+ gamma-delta thymocytes from the thymus. Subset meaning: FACS-sorted CD3+ TCRalphabeta- TCRVdelta1+ TCRVdelta2- thymocytes. These receptors all come from a boy younger than two who had congenital heart surgery.

V usage is TRGV3 and J usage is TRGJ1 or TRGJ2. Germline V gene lookup returns CDR1 VTNTFY and CDR2 YDVSTARD (reference sequence). Trimming at V came to 2 bases and at J to 9 bases, leaving 7 bases not matched to a gene. CDR3 length: 12 residues. CDR3 DNA sequence: TGTGCCACCTGGGACAAGCGGGGTAAGAAACTCTTT. Translated: CATWDKRGKKLF.

Turning to this clone: This same CDR3 is encoded by further DNA sequences in the sample. The rearrangement uses TRGV9 and TRGJ1 or TRGJ2. This CDR3 has 12 amino acids. Germline lookup yields CDR1 GITISATS and CDR2 ISYDGTV (reference sequence). V shed 3 bases and J 7 bases; nucleotides not matched to a gene: 6. CDR3 amino acids: CALWELGYKKLF. CDR3 nucleotides: TGTGCCTTGTGGGAGTTGGGGTATAAGAAACTCTTT.

The gene calls are TRGV4 and TRGJ1 or TRGJ2. V shed 0 bases and J 9 bases; nucleotides not matched to a gene: 5. Germline-derived CDR1 and CDR2 are EGSTGY and YDSYTSSV. The CDR3 is 12 amino acids. Here the CDR3 DNA reads TGTGCCACCTGGGATGGGCGGCGTAAGAAACTCTTT. Its translation is CATWDGRRKKLF.

The chain combines TRGV4 with TRGJP1. V gave up 2 bases and J gave up 0 bases; unmatched junction bases: 9. Germline CDR1 EGSTGY, CDR2 YDSYTSSV. The CDR3 length is 17 residues. CDR3 sequence (DNA): TGTGCCACCTGGGATGTGAGGGGCTATACCACTGGTTGGTTCAAGATATTT. Amino acid sequence: CATWDVRGYTTGWFKIF.

This clone was seen a handful of times. One end of the junction fails to match germline, which may point to a read error. This sequence joins TRGV9 and TRGJ1 or TRGJ2. The CDR3 loop spans 12 amino acids. Germline V gene data show CDR1 as GITISATS and CDR2 as ISYDGTV (reference sequence). This chain's CDR3 is CASWFPLVVKLF. CDR3 DNA: TGTGCCTCGTGGTTTCCTTTGGTGGTGAAACTCTTT.

For this clone: A read error may produce the germline difference seen at one junction end. This chain joins TRGV5 and TRGJ1 or TRGJ2. This CDR3 region has 15 residues. Looked up from germline, CDR1 is VINAFY and CDR2 is YDVSNSKD. The CDR3 sequence: CATRDKPSVMTKKLF. The CDR3 bases are TGTGCCACCCGGGATAAGCCCTCTGTCATGACCAAGAAACTCTTT.

V is TRGV3 and J is TRGJ1 or TRGJ2. This CDR3 is built from 16 residues. The germline V gene encodes CDR1 VTNTFY and CDR2 YDVSTARD (reference sequence). With 3 bases clipped from V and 6 bases from J, the junction kept 17 bases outside the gene matches. The CDR3 coding sequence is TGTGCCACCTGGGACGGAGAAACAGGCCTGAGTTATAAGAAACTCTTT. Translation: CATWDGETGLSYKKLF.

A word on this clone: The junction does not match germline at one end; this may be a read error. The chain uses TRGV9 and TRGJP. The CDR3 consists of 17 residues. In germline, CDR1 is GITISATS, CDR2 ISYDGTV (reference sequence). The CDR3: CALWEVLGESGKKIKVF. Written as DNA, the CDR3 is TGTGCCTTGTGGGAGGTTTTAGGGGAGTCGGGCAAAAAAATCAAGGTATTT.

V is TRGV4 and J is TRGJ1 or TRGJ2. This CDR3 has 10 residues. Germline V gene lookup returns CDR1 EGSTGY and CDR2 YDSYTSSV. V shed 2 bases and J 12 bases; nucleotides not matched to a gene: 4. In DNA, the CDR3 is TGTGCCACCTGGGATGAGGCGAAACTCTTT. It encodes CATWDEAKLF.

With respect to this clone: Given a much more abundant clone one base away, this may be a read error. This rearrangement joins TRGV5 to TRGJ1 or TRGJ2. This CDR3 has 14 residues. Losses at the gene ends were 3 bases for V and 0 bases for J; bases not matched to a gene: 5. CDR1 and CDR2 from the germline V gene are VINAFY and YDVSNSKD. Here the CDR3 reads CATWDGTNYYKKLF. The CDR3, as DNA: TGTGCCACCTGGGACGGCACGAATTATTATAAGAAACTCTTT.

This clone was observed a handful of times. At one of its ends the junction is not consistent with the germline gene, which may arise from a read error. V is TRGV5 and J is TRGJ1 or TRGJ2. Germline values: CDR1 VINAFY, CDR2 YDVSNSKD. This CDR3 is 10 amino acids long. Written as DNA, the CDR3 is TGTGCCACCTGGGTTGATAAGAAGCTCTTT. As protein: CATWVDKKLF.

This clone has only a few counts. The V call is TRGV9, the J call TRGJ1 or TRGJ2. The CDR3 consists of 14 residues. V was clipped by 1 base and J by 5 bases; unmatched bases: 8. The germline V gene encodes CDR1 GITISATS and CDR2 ISYDGTV (reference sequence). CDR3 sequence: CALWEVPGHYKKLF. The DNA for the CDR3 is TGTGCCTTGTGGGAGGTCCCAGGACATTATAAGAAACTCTTT.

This clone was seen a handful of times. Other DNA sequences from this sample encode an identical CDR3 as well. The chain uses TRGV9 and TRGJ1 or TRGJ2. Per germline, CDR1 GITISATS and CDR2 ISYDGTV (reference sequence). Losses at the gene ends were 2 bases for V and 4 bases for J; bases not matched to a gene: 5. This CDR3 region has 13 residues. In nucleotides, the CDR3 is TGTGCCTTGTGGGAGGCCTTCTATTATAAGAAACTCTTT. It is translated as CALWEAFYYKKLF.

This clone was detected a few times. Additional DNA sequences in this sample encode the identical CDR3. The chain links TRGV9 to TRGJ1 or TRGJ2. The CDR3 spans 12 residues. Unmatched junction bases numbered 3, after V lost 5 bases and J lost 2 bases. From germline, CDR1 is GITISATS and CDR2 ISYDGTV (reference sequence). CDR3 bases: TGTGCCTTGTGGGGAGATTATTATAAGAAACTCTTT. Translating gives CALWGDYYKKLF.

As to this clone: Different DNA sequences within this sample yield the same CDR3. This rearrangement joins TRGV2 to TRGJP2. Germline V gives CDR1 EGSNGY, CDR2 YDSYNSKV. V shed 0 bases and J 6 bases; nucleotides not matched to a gene: 4. This CDR3 has 14 amino acids. This CDR3 reads CATWDGHGDWIKTF. The CDR3 nucleotides read TGTGCCACCTGGGACGGGCACGGTGATTGGATCAAGACGTTT.

This clone came up a few times. The V gene is TRGV9, the J gene TRGJ1 or TRGJ2. Trimming took 1 base from V and 5 from J; bases not matched to a gene: 8. The CDR3 consists of 14 residues. CDR1 is GITISATS and CDR2 is ISYDGTV in the germline V gene (reference sequence). The CDR3 region is CALWEVRLDYKKLF. The DNA for the CDR3 is TGTGCCTTGTGGGAGGTTCGGTTAGATTATAAGAAACTCTTT.

As to this clone: Being one base from a much bigger clone, this may be a read error. Other DNA sequences in the same sample also yield this CDR3. The J gene is TRGJ1 or TRGJ2, the V gene TRGV2. Trimming removed 0 bases from V and 3 bases from J; junction bases left unmatched: 5. Germline CDR1 is EGSNGY and CDR2 is YDSYNSKV. This CDR3 is built from 14 residues. For the CDR3, the DNA is TGTGCCACCTGGGACGGGCCGACTTATTATAAGAAACTCTTT. Residues: CATWDGPTYYKKLF.

With regard to this clone: Being one base from a much bigger clone, this may be a read error. The sample holds other DNA sequences that translate to the same CDR3. V gene TRGV9 combines with J gene TRGJ1 or TRGJ2. CDR3 length: 13 residues. V was clipped by 0 bases and J by 6 bases; unmatched bases: 5. The germline CDR1 and CDR2 sequences are GITISATS and ISYDGTV (reference sequence). The CDR3 DNA follows: TGTGCCTTGTGGGAGGTGCGGTCTTATAAGAAACTCTTT. It encodes CALWEVRSYKKLF.

This clone appeared a few times. The chain has TRGV9 and TRGJ1 or TRGJ2. The V segment lost 2 bases and the J segment 5 bases; nucleotides outside the gene matches: 12. The CDR3 covers 15 residues. Germline V gene lookup returns CDR1 GITISATS and CDR2 ISYDGTV (reference sequence). The CDR3 sequence is CALWEERLMHYKKLF. The CDR3 region has the DNA TGTGCCTTGTGGGAGGAACGCCTAATGCATTATAAGAAACTCTTT.